Given below is one TCR beta chain in context. Which antigen it targets is not known. No much larger clone is present one base from it, and per-base qualities are unavailable. To separate naive from memory CD4+ T cells, cryopreserved PBMCs first underwent CD4 enrichment and then EasySep naive CD4+ T cell enrichment. Sorted naive or memory CD4+ T cells (under 110,000) were grown at a 1:1 ratio with T cell-depleted PBMCs and CEF peptides for roughly eleven days. Triplicate replicate wells were generally used for each peptide culture condition. Ficoll-Paque PLUS gradient centrifugation was used to isolate PBMCs from leukapheresis product or whole blood. PBMCs were either used fresh in the expansion assay or cryopreserved at -140 degrees C. The QIAamp Micro DNA Kit was used to extract genomic DNA from the CD4+ T cells. The sample belongs to a study of CD4 T cells in relation to SARS-CoV-2 and coronaviruses (dated by TCRdb to the early 2020s). Regarding the study in general: In the ViraFEST assay, PBMCs were grown with antigen for approximately 9 days, and TCR beta CDR3s were then sequenced to identify antigen-specific clonal expansions. Across all 12 patients in the convalescent cohort, the median age was 38.5 years, with a range of about 21 to 80 years. Of the roughly twelve convalescent patients, 8 were male and 4 were female, and two of the subjects were Hispanic. Shared crossreactive spike epitopes were mapped to their HLA restriction using patient-derived lymphoblastoid cell lines. The study assessed, at the TCR clonotype level, memory CD4+ T cell crossreactivity between SARS-CoV-2 and common cold coronavirus spike proteins. The Adaptive Biotechnologies TCR-sequencing kit was used to sequence samples from three pre-COVID donors and the naive versus memory experiments, whereas other data were Illumina-based. A different TCR-beta assay, based on Illumina, was used to sequence expansion assays from other donors in the study.

Broader findings and caveats from the paper: No donor contributed both pre-pandemic and post-infection samples, which limited tracing the source of pre-existing responses. Memory CD4+ clonotypes crossrecognizing SARS-CoV-2 and at least one common cold coronavirus spike were found in roughly 59% of donors. Sequencing naive versus memory cells indicated that the assay picks up memory recall responses, not primary responses primed during culture. Crossreactivity analysis centred on spike protein, so crossreactivity against other viral proteins was not assessed. Small numbers of patients and of tested TCRs were a limitation of the study. Significantly weaker SARS-CoV-2-driven expansion was shown by crossreactive clones than by monoreactive clones, consistent with antigenic imprinting.

DNA from CEF-cultured naive and memory CD4+ T cells underwent immunoSEQ TCR-beta sequencing at survey level. From the authors' description of their analysis: Preprocessing removed nonproductive sequences and CDR3s not starting with C, not ending with F or W, or shorter than 7 amino acids. Antigen-specific clonotypes were called with the MANAFEST web app on the basis of expansion relative to the reference and to other culture wells. A clone was considered positive if the clone showed significant expansion compared with the reference culture in 2 of 3 replicate wells at an FDR below 0.05. Positive clones also required significant expansion versus all other tandem wells and an odds ratio above 5. Cultured and uncultured naive and memory CD4+ repertoires were searched for CDR3s previously identified as spike- and CEF-reactive. CDR3 homology was quantified as pairwise Levenshtein distance, calculated with the stringdist R package after three terminal residues were trimmed from each end. The table comes from immuneACCESS by way of TCRdb, which keeps in-frame sequences with V and J called. Part of the clones is missing from these tables; in studies checked, under half for an unresolved V gene and the rest for unknown reasons. Clone size and the V and J calls come from that table; the DNA yielded D and trimming. The sample records some 46,000 clones, approximately 80% of which are singletons. Jointly, the top ten make up 1.4% of the sample.

Sequenced material: naive CD4+ T cells from PBMCs, cultured in vitro. The meaning of the sample's cell subset or site label: naive CD4+ T cells isolated by negative enrichment. The receptor comes from an adult with COVID-19.

The CDR3 region: CASSQVRGDEQFF. The DNA sequence is given as TGTGCCAGCAGCCAAGTCAGGGGCGATGAGCAGTTCTTC. Here the chain combines TRBV4-2 and TRBJ2-1; tentative D gene TRBD1, with 6 bases matching. V is clipped by 1 base and J by 8 bases, and the sequence between their germline boundaries is 9 bases long. CDR1 and CDR2 are read off the germline V gene as LGHNA and YNFKEQ. The CDR3 spans 13 residues, from the cysteine through the phenylalanine. The entry retains the CDR3 DNA only, 39 bases that are in frame from base 1.